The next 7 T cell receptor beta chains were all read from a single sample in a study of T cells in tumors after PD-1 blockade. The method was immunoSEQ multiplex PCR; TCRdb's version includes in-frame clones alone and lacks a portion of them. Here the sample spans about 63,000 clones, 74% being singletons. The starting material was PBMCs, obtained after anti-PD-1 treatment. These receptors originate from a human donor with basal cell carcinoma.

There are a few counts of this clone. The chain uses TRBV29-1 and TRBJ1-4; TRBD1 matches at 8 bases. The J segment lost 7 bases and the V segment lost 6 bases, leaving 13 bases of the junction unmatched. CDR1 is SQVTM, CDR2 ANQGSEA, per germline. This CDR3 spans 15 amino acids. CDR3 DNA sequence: TGCAGCGTACAACTAACAGGGGGGGTTGCTGAAAAACTGTTTTTT. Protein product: CSVQLTGGVAEKLFF.

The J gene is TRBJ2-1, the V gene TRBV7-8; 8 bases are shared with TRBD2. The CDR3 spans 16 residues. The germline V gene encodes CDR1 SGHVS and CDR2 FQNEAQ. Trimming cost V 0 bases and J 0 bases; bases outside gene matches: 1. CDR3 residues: CASSLARGVSYNEQFF. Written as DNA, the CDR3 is TGTGCCAGCAGCTTAGCGCGGGGGGTCTCCTACAATGAGCAGTTCTTC. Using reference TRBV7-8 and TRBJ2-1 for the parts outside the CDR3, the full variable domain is GAGVSQSPRYKVAKRGQDVALRCDPISGHVSLFWYQQALGQGPEFLTYFQNEAQLDKSGLPSDRFFAERPEGSVSTLKIQRTQQEDSAVYLCASSLARGVSYNEQFFGPGTRLTVL.

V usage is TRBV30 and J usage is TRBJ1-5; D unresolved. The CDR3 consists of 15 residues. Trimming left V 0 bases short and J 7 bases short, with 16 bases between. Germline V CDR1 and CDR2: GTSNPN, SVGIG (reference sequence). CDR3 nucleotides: TGTGCCTGGAGTGTACGGGCAGGTCTGGTACAGCCCCAGCATTTT. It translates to CAWSVRAGLVQPQHF. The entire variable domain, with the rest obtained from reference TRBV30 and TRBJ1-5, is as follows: SQTIHQWPATLVQPVGSPLSLECTVEGTSNPNLYWYRQAAGRGLQLLFYSVGIGQISSEVPQNLSASRPQDRQFILSSKKLLLSDSGFYLCAWSVRAGLVQPQHFGDGTRLSIL.

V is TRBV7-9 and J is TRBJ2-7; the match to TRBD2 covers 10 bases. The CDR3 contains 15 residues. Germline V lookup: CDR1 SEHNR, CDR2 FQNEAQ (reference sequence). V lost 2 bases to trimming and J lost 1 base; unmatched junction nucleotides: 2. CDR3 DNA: TGTGCCAGCAGCTTATTAGCGGGGGGTTCCTACGAGCAGTACTTC. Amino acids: CASSLLAGGSYEQYF. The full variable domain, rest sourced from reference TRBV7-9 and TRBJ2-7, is DTGVSQNPRHKITKRGQNVTFRCDPISEHNRLYWYRQTLGQGPEFLTYFQNEAQLEKSRLLSDRFSAERPKGSFSTLEIQRTEQGDSAMYLCASSLLAGGSYEQYFGPGTRLTVT.

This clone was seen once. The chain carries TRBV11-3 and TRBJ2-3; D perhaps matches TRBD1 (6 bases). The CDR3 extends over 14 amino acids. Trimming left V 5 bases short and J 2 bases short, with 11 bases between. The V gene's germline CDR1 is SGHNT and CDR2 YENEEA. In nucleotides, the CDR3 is TGTGCCAGCAGCCTCGGACAGACCACAGATACGCAGTATTTT. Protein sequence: CASSLGQTTDTQYF.

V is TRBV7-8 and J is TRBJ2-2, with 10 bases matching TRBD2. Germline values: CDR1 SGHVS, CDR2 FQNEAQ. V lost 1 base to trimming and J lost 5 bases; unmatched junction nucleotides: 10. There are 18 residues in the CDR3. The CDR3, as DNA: TGTGCCAGCAGCTTAGAGGGTAGCGGGGGGCTTGGGACCGGGGAGCTGTTTTTT. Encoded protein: CASSLEGSGGLGTGELFF.

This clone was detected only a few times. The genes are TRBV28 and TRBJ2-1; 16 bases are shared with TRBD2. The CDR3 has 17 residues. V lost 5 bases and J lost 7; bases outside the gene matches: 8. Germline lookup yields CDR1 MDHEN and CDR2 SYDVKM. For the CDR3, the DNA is TGTGCCAGCAGTCTGGGGACTAGCGGGGGGGCCCGTAATGAGCAGTTCTTC. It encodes CASSLGTSGGARNEQFF.